A few counts support the clone carrying this T cell receptor beta chain. Its antigen is unidentified. The CDR3 is 13 residues long. V shed 4 bases and J shed 8 bases, with 14 bases lying between them. Germline values: CDR1 SNHLY, CDR2 FYNNEI. TCRdb called the 5' RACE reads again in MiXCR, with one record for every CDR3 protein. The table lists about 720,000 distinct CDR3 sequences, under 9% of them singletons, with 0.8% to 1% in the top ten. The data are from a study of identical twins. Healthy Caucasians alone served as donors. Study observations and caveats: Analyses of zero insertions could, in part, be confounded by invariant MAIT and iNKT cells. Models predicted less out-of-frame TCR alpha sharing in monozygotic twins than was found. A lower insertion count was a feature of abundant cord blood beta clonotypes, with no such feature in memory repertoires.

The same specimen was also included in a second study, on yellow fever vaccine responses in identical twins.

The gene calls are TRBV2 and TRBJ1-2, with a tentative D call TRBD1 (6 bases). Sequenced: PBMCs. The TCR comes from a woman aged 18-29 years in good health. Here the CDR3 DNA reads TGTGCCAGCAGTGGTGATAACAGGGCCGGCTACACCTTC. Its translation is CASSGDNRAGYTF.